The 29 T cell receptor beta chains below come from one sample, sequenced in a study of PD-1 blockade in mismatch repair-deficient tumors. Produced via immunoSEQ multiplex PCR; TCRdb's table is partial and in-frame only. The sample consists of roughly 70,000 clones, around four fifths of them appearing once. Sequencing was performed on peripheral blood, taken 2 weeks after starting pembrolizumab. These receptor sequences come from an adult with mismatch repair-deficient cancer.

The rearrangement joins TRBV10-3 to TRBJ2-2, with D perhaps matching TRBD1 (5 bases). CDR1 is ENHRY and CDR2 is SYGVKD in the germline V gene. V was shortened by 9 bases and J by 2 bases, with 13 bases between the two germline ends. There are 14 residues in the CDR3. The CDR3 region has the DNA TGTGCCATTAGACAGAACCAAAACACCGGGGAGCTGTTTTTT. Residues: CAIRQNQNTGELFF.

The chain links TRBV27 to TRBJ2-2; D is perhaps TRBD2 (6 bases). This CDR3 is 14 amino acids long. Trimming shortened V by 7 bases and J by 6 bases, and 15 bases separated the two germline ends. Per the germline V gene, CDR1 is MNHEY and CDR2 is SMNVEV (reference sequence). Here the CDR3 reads CASKDYLGPGELFF. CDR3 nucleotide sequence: TGTGCCAGCAAGGACTATCTGGGTCCCGGGGAGCTGTTTTTT.

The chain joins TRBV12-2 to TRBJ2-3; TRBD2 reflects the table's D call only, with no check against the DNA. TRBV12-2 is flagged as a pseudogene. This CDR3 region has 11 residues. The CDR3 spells CASRRGATQYF. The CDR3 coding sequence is TGTGCAAGTCGCCGGGGTGCTACGCAGTATTTT.

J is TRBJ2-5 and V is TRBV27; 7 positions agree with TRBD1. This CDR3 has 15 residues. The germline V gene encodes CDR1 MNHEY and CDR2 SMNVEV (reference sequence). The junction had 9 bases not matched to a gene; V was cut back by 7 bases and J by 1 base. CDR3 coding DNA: TGTGCCAGCACCTCCTCGGGACAGTTCCAAGAGACCCAGTACTTC. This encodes CASTSSGQFQETQYF.

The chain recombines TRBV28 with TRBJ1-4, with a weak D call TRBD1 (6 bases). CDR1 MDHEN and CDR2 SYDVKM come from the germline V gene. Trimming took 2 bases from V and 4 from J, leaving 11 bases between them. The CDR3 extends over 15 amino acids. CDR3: CASSLRGALNEKLFF. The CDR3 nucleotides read TGTGCCAGCAGTTTAAGGGGGGCCCTTAATGAAAAACTGTTTTTT.

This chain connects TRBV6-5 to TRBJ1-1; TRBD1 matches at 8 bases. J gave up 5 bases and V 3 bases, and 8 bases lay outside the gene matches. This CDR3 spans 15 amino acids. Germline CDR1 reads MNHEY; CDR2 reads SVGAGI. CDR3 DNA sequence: TGTGCCAGCAGTTATCAGGGGGCGGTGGGGACTGAAGCTTTCTTT. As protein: CASSYQGAVGTEAFF.

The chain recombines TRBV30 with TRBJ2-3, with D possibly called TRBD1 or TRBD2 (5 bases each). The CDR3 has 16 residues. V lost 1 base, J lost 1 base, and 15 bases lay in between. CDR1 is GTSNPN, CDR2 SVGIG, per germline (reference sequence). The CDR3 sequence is CAWSALGVGGTDTQYF. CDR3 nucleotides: TGTGCCTGGAGTGCCTTGGGGGTCGGGGGCACAGATACGCAGTATTTT.

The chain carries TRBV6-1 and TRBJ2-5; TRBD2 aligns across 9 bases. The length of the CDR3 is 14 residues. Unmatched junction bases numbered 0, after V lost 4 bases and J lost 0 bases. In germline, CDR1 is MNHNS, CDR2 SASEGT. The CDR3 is CASSGLADQETQYF. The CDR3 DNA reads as TGTGCCAGCAGTGGACTAGCGGACCAAGAGACCCAGTACTTC.

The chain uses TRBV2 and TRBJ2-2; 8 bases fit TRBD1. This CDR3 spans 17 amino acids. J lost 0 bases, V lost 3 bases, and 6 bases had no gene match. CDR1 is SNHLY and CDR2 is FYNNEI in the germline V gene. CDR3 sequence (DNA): TGTGCCAGCAGTGATGGTTCGACAGGGGCGAACACCGGGGAGCTGTTTTTT. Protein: CASSDGSTGANTGELFF. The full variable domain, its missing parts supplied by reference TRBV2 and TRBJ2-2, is EPEVTQTPSHQVTQMGQEVILRCVPISNHLYFYWYRQILGQKVEFLVSFYNNEISEKSEIFDDQFSVERPDGSNFTLKIRSTKLEDSAMYFCASSDGSTGANTGELFFGEGSRLTVL.

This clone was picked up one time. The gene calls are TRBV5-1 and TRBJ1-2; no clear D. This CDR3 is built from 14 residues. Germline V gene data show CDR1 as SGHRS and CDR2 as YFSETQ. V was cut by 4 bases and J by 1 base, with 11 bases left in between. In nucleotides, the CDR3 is TGCGCCAGCAGCACCGTGGACGGTAACTATGGCTACACCTTC. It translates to CASSTVDGNYGYTF.

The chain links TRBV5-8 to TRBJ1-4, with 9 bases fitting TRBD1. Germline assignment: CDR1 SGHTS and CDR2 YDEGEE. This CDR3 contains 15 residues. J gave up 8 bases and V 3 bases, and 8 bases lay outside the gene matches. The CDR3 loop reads CASSWTDRGREKLFF. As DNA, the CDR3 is TGTGCCAGCAGCTGGACGGACAGGGGACGAGAAAAACTGTTTTTT.

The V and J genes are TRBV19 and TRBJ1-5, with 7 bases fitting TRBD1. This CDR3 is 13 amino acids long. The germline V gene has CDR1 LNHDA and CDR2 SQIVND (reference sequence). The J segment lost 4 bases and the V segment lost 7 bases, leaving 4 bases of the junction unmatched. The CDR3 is CASTLQGNQPQHF. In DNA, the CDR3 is TGTGCCAGTACCCTACAGGGGAATCAGCCCCAGCATTTT.

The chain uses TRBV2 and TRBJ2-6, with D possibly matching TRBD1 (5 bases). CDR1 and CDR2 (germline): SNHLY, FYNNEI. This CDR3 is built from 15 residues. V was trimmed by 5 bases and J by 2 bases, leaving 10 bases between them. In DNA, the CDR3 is TGTGCCAGCAGTTTACAGGAAACTGGGGCCAACGTCCTGACTTTC. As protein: CASSLQETGANVLTF.

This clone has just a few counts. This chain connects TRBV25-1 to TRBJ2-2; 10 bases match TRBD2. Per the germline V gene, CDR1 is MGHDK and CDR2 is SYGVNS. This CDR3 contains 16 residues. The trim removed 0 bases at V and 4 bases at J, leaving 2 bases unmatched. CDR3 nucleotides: TGTGCCAGCAGTGAATATTGGACTAGCGGCACCGGGGAGCTGTTTTTT. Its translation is CASSEYWTSGTGELFF.

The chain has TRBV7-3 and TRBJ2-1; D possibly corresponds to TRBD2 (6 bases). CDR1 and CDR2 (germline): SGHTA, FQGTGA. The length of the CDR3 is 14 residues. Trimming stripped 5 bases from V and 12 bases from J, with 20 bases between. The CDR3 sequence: CASSPYRDSEWQFF. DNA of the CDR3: TGTGCCAGCAGCCCATATCGGGACTCAGAATGGCAGTTCTTC.

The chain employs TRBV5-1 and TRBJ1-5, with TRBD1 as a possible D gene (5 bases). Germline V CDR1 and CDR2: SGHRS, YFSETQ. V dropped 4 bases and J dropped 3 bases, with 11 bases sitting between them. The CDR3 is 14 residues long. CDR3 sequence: CASSPQGDNQPQHF. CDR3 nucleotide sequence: TGCGCCAGCAGCCCCCAAGGGGACAATCAGCCCCAGCATTTT.

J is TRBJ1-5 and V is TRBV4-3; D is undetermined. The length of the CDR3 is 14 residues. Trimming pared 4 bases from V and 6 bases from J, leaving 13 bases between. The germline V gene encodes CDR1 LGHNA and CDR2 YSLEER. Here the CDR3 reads CASSPRGEGQPQHF. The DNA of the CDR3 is TGCGCCAGCAGCCCTCGGGGAGAGGGTCAGCCCCAGCATTTT.

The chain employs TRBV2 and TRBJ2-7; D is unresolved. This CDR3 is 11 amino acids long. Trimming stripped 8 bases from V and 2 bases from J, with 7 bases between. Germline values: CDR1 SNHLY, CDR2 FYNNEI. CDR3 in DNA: TGTGCCAGCGGTCGAGCCTACGAGCAGTACTTC. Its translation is CASGRAYEQYF.

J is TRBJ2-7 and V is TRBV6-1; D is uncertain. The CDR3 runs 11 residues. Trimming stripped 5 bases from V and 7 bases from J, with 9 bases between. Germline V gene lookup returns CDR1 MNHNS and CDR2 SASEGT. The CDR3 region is CASSYGREQYF. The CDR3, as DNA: TGTGCCAGCAGTTACGGTAGGGAGCAGTACTTC.

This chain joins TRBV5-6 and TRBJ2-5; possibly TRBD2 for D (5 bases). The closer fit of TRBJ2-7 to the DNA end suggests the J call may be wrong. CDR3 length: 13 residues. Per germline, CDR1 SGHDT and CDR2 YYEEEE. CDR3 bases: TGTGCCAGCAGCCATGAGGGAAATACCGAGCAGTACTTC. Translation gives CASSHEGNTEQYF.

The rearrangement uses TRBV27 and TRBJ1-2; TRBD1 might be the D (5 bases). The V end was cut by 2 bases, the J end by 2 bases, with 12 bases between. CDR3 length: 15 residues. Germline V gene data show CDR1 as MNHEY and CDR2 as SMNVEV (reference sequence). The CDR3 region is CASSLKPGGNYGYTF. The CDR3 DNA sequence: TGTGCCAGCAGTTTAAAACCCGGGGGAAACTATGGCTACACCTTC.

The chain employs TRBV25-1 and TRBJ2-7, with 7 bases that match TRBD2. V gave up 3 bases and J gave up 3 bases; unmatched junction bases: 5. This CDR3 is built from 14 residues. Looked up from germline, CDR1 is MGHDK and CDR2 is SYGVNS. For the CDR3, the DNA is TGTGCCAGCAGTGACGCCACGGGAGGCTACGAGCAGTACTTC. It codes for CASSDATGGYEQYF.

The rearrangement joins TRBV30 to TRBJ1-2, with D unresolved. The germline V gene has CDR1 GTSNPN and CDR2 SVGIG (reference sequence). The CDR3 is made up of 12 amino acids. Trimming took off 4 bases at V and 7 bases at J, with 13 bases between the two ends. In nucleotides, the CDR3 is TGTGCCTGGACAGTTCAGGCGGGTGGCTACACCTTC. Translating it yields CAWTVQAGGYTF. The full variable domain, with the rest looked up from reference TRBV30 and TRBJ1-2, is SQTIHQWPATLVQPVGSPLSLECTVEGTSNPNLYWYRQAAGRGLQLLFYSVGIGQISSEVPQNLSASRPQDRQFILSSKKLLLSDSGFYLCAWTVQAGGYTFGSGTRLTVV.

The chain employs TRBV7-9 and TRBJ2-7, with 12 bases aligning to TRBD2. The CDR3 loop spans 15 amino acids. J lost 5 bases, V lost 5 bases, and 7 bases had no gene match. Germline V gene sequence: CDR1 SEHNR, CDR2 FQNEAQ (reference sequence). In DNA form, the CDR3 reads TGTGCCAGCAGCCTGACTAGCGGGAGTATCCACGAGCAGTACTTC. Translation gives CASSLTSGSIHEQYF.

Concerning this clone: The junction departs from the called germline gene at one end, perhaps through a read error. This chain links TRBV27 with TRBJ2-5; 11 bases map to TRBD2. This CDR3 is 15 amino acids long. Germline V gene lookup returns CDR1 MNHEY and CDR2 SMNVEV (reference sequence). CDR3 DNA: TGTGCCAACAGTTTAAACCGAGGACTAGCGGGGACCCAGTACTTC. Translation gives CANSLNRGLAGTQYF.

The CDR3 DNA reads as TGTGCCAGTAGCCTGGTCCTCCAACAGGCCGAGGGGGAAAAACTGTTTTTT. Its translation: CASSLVLQQAEGEKLFF. The chain combines TRBV19 with TRBJ1-4, with D possibly matching TRBD1 (5 bases). Germline-derived CDR1 and CDR2 are LNHDA and SQIVND (reference sequence). The V end lost 6 bases, the J end lost 8 bases, and 25 bases lay between the germline ends. The CDR3 contains 17 residues.

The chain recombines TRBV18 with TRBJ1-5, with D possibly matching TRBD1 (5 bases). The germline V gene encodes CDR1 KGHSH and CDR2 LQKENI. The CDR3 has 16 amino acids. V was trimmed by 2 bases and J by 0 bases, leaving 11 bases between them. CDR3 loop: CASSPSQAASNQPQHF. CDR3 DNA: TGTGCCAGCTCACCATCACAGGCCGCTAGCAATCAGCCCCAGCATTTT.

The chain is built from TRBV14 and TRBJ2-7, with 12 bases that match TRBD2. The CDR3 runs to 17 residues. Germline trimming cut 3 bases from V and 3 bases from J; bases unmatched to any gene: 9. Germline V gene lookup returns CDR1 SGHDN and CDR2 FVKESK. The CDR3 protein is CASSQGFLAGGNYEQYF. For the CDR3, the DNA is TGTGCCAGCAGCCAGGGGTTTCTAGCGGGAGGGAACTACGAGCAGTACTTC.

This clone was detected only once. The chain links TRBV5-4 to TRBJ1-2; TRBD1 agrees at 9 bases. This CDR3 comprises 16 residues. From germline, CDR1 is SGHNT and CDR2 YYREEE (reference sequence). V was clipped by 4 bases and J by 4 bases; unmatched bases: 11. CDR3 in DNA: TGTGCCAGCAGCAAACCCGGGACAGGGAGGATCTATGGCTACACCTTC. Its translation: CASSKPGTGRIYGYTF.